Below are 21 T cell receptor beta chains sequenced from a single sample in a study of T cell responses to AZD1222 COVID-19 vaccine. Here immunoSEQ multiplex PCR was the method, and the copy in TCRdb shows in-frame clones only, minus some. The sample has 120,000 or so clones, 90% seen once; the top ten hold nearly 4.5%. Sequencing used peripheral blood, obtained on day 0 of MenACWY control vaccination. These receptors originate from an adult in good health.

The chain carries TRBV10-3 and TRBJ2-2, with 7 positions matching TRBD1. Germline-derived CDR1 and CDR2 are ENHRY and SYGVKD. V dropped 4 bases and J dropped 5; count of bases not matched to a gene: 13. The CDR3 runs to 17 residues. This CDR3 is CAISGTATGPGTGELFF. Here the CDR3 DNA reads TGTGCCATCAGTGGGACCGCGACAGGGCCTGGGACCGGGGAGCTGTTTTTT.

The CDR3 region has the DNA TGTGCCAGCAGCCAATCTTTAGCGCCTAATTCACCCCTCCACTTT. It encodes CASSQSLAPNSPLHF. The chain uses TRBV7-9 and TRBJ1-6; D remains ambiguous. The V and J ends lost 5 bases and 6 bases respectively, with 14 bases between them. The CDR3 runs 15 residues. The germline V gene has CDR1 SEHNR and CDR2 FQNEAQ (reference sequence).

The V gene is TRBV28, the J gene TRBJ1-5, with TRBD1 as a possible D gene (5 bases). CDR3 length equals 15 residues. Germline V gene lookup returns CDR1 MDHEN and CDR2 SYDVKM. Trimming cost V 3 bases and J 0 bases, with 9 bases left between them. CDR3 sequence reads: CASSFEGVSNQPQHF. For the CDR3, the DNA is TGTGCCAGCAGTTTTGAAGGGGTTAGCAATCAGCCCCAGCATTTT.

This clone was recorded a few times. The CDR3 loop is CASSLSTGILNSPLHF. In DNA, the CDR3 is TGTGCCAGCTCACTCTCGACAGGGATTTTGAATTCACCCCTCCACTTT. V and J are TRBV18 and TRBJ1-6; 7 bases line up with TRBD1. The CDR3 covers 16 residues. The trim removed 4 bases at V and 7 bases at J, leaving 10 bases unmatched. Germline-derived CDR1 and CDR2 are KGHSH and LQKENI.

V and J are TRBV27 and TRBJ1-2; D is unresolved. This CDR3 is built from 11 residues. Deletions cut 5 bases from V and 4 bases from J, with 5 bases between. In germline, CDR1 is MNHEY, CDR2 SMNVEV (reference sequence). CDR3 nucleotides: TGTGCCAGCAGTAAGCCCTATGGCTACACCTTC. This gives the protein CASSKPYGYTF.

This clone occurred once. The rearrangement links TRBV27 to TRBJ2-7, with D possibly being TRBD2 (6 bases). CDR1 and CDR2 from the germline V gene are MNHEY and SMNVEV (reference sequence). V lost 3 bases, J lost 3 bases, and 9 bases lay in between. The CDR3 spans 13 residues. The CDR3 DNA is TGTGCCAGCAGTTTTCTCGGGGGCTACGAGCAGTACGTC. This encodes CASSFLGGYEQYV.

This clone was seen only a few times. The gene calls are TRBV6-2 or TRBV6-3 and TRBJ2-7; 8 bases map to TRBD1. The germline V gene encodes CDR1 MNHEY and CDR2 SVGEGT. With V trimmed by 5 bases and J by 5 bases, 17 bases remained unmatched. The length of the CDR3 is 17 residues. The CDR3 bases are TGTGCCAGCAGTCTCGGCAGGGGGCGAACTAACAGGAACGAGCAGTACTTC. Translated: CASSLGRGRTNRNEQYF.

This CDR3 reads CASSKERGYNSPLHF. The CDR3 nucleotides are TGTGCCAGCAGTAAGGAACGAGGATATAATTCACCCCTCCACTTT. This chain links TRBV6-2 or TRBV6-3 with TRBJ1-6; D not resolved. V lost 5 bases, J lost 4 bases, and 12 bases lay in between. There are 15 residues in the CDR3. The germline gives CDR1 MNHEY, CDR2 SVGEGT.

This chain uses TRBV5-1 with TRBJ1-1; D gene ambiguous. This CDR3 is built from 15 residues. The germline V gene encodes CDR1 SGHRS and CDR2 YFSETQ. The germline V and J ends were trimmed by 4 bases and 7 bases, with 20 bases remaining between them. The DNA for the CDR3 is TGCGCCAGCAGCCCTGAACTCTCCGCCGGCCTTGAAGCTTTCTTT. Its protein product is CASSPELSAGLEAFF.

The CDR3 nucleotides are TGCGCCAGCAGTTCCGGGACAGGGCGGCTTGAGACCCAGTACTTC. Translated, it gives CASSSGTGRLETQYF. The J gene is TRBJ2-5, the V gene TRBV4-1; 9 bases are shared with TRBD1. The CDR3 is 15 residues long. Losses at the gene ends were 6 bases for V and 5 bases for J; bases not matched to a gene: 10. The V gene's germline CDR1 is MGHRA and CDR2 YSYEKL.

Only a few counts were recorded for this clone. This chain links TRBV9 with TRBJ1-1; D perhaps matches TRBD1 (5 bases). V lost 8 bases, J lost 6 bases, and 17 bases lay in between. The CDR3 has 13 amino acids. CDR1 SGDLS and CDR2 YYNGEE come from the germline V gene. This chain's CDR3 is CARTGTPDPEAFF. For the CDR3, the DNA is TGTGCCAGGACCGGGACCCCCGACCCTGAAGCTTTCTTT.

This chain links TRBV14 with TRBJ2-2; unclear D gene. The V and J ends lost 4 bases and 4 bases respectively, with 16 bases between them. Germline V CDR1 and CDR2: SGHDN, FVKESK. There are 16 residues in the CDR3. The CDR3 region is CASSPRRVLGTGELFF. DNA for the CDR3: TGTGCCAGCAGCCCGAGGCGAGTGTTGGGCACCGGGGAGCTGTTTTTT.

The chain links TRBV7-9 to TRBJ2-3; D is possibly TRBD1 (5 bases). The CDR3 has 16 residues. Germline V CDR1 and CDR2: SEHNR, FQNEAQ (reference sequence). With 1 base removed from V and 2 bases from J, the gap between germline ends came to 13 bases. This CDR3 reads CASSLVPRQNTDTQYF. DNA of the CDR3: TGTGCCAGCAGCTTAGTCCCCCGACAGAACACAGATACGCAGTATTTT.

The genes are TRBV19 and TRBJ2-3; D is perhaps TRBD1 (5 bases). Germline V gene sequence: CDR1 LNHDA, CDR2 SQIVND (reference sequence). The CDR3 has 15 amino acids. V was trimmed by 9 bases and J by 0 bases, leaving 16 bases between them. The CDR3 reads CASSARVVSTDTQYF. The DNA of the CDR3 is TGTGCCAGCTCGGCCAGGGTGGTCAGCACAGATACGCAGTATTTT.

Concerning this clone: The same CDR3 also results from other DNA sequences found in this sample. The DNA for the CDR3 is TGTGCCAGCAGGAACAGGGGATCGGGGCAGCCCCAGCATTTT. Its protein is CASRNRGSGQPQHF. The J gene is TRBJ1-5, the V gene TRBV27; 7 bases agree with TRBD1. CDR3 length: 14 amino acids. Germline assignment: CDR1 MNHEY and CDR2 SMNVEV (reference sequence). V lost 6 bases and J lost 7; bases outside the gene matches: 9.

The genes are TRBV12-3 or TRBV12-4 and TRBJ2-5; no clear D. V gave up 3 bases and J gave up 7 bases, with 6 bases separating them. The CDR3 loop spans 11 amino acids. The CDR3 is CASSFYGTQYF. In nucleotides, the CDR3 is TGTGCCAGCAGTTTCTACGGGACCCAGTACTTC.

Only one count was recorded for this clone. This chain joins TRBV28 and TRBJ2-5; 11 nucleotides agree with TRBD2. With 2 bases clipped from V and 5 bases from J, the junction kept 10 bases outside the gene matches. The length of the CDR3 is 17 residues. The germline gives CDR1 MDHEN, CDR2 SYDVKM. The CDR3 loop is CASSLGSLAGGGETQYF. DNA of the CDR3: TGTGCCAGCAGTTTAGGTTCCCTAGCGGGAGGCGGGGAGACCCAGTACTTC.

The chain is built from TRBV3-1 (or the pseudogene TRBV3-2) and TRBJ1-5, with TRBD1 matching over 8 bases. CDR1 is LGHDT, CDR2 YNNKEL, per germline (reference sequence). This CDR3 has 16 amino acids. J lost 1 base, V lost 0 bases, and 2 bases had no gene match. The CDR3 DNA follows: TGTGCCAGCAGCCAAGACGCAGGGGGCAGCAATCAGCCCCAGCATTTT. It codes for CASSQDAGGSNQPQHF.

The genes are TRBV7-3 and TRBJ2-7, with 15 bases matching TRBD2. Germline-derived CDR1 and CDR2 are SGHTA and FQGTGA. J lost 6 bases, V lost 5 bases, and 5 bases had no gene match. The CDR3 contains 15 residues. In nucleotides, the CDR3 is TGTGCCAGCAGCCAGGGACTAGCGGGAGGCTCCGAGCAGTACTTC. Protein: CASSQGLAGGSEQYF.

The chain couples TRBV11-2 to TRBJ2-5; TRBD2 aligns across 9 bases. V shed 2 bases, J shed 4 bases, and the junction held 11 bases outside the gene matches. The CDR3 loop spans 17 amino acids. Looked up from germline, CDR1 is SGHAT and CDR2 is FQNNGV. The CDR3 bases are TGTGCCAGCAGCTTAATCTCCGGCGGGGGGGGCCTAGAGACCCAGTACTTC. This codes for CASSLISGGGGLETQYF.

This chain joins TRBV29-1 and TRBJ1-2; 9 bases are a match to TRBD1. Germline V gives CDR1 SQVTM, CDR2 ANQGSEA. The CDR3 has 16 residues. After removal of 6 bases from V and 5 bases from J, the junction contained 16 bases not matched to a gene. The CDR3 sequence: CSVETGQGLFRYGYTF. Written as DNA, the CDR3 is TGCAGCGTAGAAACTGGACAGGGGCTCTTTCGTTATGGCTACACCTTC.